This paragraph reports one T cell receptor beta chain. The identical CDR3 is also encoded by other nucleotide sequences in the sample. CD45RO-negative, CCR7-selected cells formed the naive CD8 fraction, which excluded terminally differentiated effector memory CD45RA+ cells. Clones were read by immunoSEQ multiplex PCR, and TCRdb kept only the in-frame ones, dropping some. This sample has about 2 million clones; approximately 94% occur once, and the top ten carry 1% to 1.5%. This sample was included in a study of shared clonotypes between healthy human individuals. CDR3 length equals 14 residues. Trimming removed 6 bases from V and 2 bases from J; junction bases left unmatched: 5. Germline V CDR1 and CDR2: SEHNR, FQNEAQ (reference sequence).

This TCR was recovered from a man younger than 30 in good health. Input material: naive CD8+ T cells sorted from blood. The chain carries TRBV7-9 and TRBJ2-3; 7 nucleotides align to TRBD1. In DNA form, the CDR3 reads TGTGCCAGCAGGAGGACAGGAGACACAGATACGCAGTATTTT. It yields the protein CASRRTGDTDTQYF.